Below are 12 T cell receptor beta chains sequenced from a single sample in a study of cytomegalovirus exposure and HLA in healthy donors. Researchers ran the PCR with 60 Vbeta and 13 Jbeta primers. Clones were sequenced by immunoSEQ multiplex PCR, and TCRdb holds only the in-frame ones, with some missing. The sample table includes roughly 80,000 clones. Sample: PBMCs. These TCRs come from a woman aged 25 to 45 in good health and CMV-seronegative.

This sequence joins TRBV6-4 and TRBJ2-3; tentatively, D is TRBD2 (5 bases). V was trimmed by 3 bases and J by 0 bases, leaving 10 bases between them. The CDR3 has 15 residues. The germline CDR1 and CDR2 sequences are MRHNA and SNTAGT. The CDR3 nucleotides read TGTGCCAGCAGTGAGGGCGGGCGTAGCACAGATACGCAGTATTTT. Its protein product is CASSEGGRSTDTQYF.

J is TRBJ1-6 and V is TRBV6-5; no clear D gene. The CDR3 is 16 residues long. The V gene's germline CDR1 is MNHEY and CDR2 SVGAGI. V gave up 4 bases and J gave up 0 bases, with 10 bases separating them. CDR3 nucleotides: TGTGCCAGCAGTTCGACACCGAGCTCCTATAATTCACCCCTCCACTTT. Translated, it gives CASSSTPSSYNSPLHF.

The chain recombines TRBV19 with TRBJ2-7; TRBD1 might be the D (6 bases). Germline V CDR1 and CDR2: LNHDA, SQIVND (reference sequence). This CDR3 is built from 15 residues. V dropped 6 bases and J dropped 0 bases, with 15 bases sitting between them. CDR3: CASSLGAASSYEQYF. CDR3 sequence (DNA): TGTGCCAGTAGCCTGGGGGCGGCTAGCTCCTACGAGCAGTACTTC.

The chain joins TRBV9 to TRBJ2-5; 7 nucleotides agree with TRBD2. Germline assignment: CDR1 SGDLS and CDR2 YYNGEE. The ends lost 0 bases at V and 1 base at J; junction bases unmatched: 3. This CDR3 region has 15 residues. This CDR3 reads CASSVGASGQETQYF. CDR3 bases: TGTGCCAGCAGCGTAGGGGCTAGCGGCCAAGAGACCCAGTACTTC.

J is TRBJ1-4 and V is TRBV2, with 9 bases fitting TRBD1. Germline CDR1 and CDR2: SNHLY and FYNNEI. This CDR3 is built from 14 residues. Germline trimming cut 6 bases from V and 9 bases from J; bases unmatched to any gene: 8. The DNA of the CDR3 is TGTGCCAGCAGCCCAGGGACAGGGATGAAAAAACTGTTTTTT. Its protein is CASSPGTGMKKLFF.

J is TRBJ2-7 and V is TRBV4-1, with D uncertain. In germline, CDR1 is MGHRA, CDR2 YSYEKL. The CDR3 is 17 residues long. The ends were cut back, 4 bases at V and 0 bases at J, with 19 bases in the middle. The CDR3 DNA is TGCGCCAGCAGCCCCAGAGAAGTTGGGCTTAGCTCCTACGAGCAGTACTTC. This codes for CASSPREVGLSSYEQYF.

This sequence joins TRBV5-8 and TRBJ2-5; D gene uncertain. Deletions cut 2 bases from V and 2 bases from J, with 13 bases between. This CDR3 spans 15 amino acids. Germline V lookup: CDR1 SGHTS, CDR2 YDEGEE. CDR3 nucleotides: TGTGCCAGCAGCTTACGGGTCAGCAAACAAGAGACCCAGTACTTC. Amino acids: CASSLRVSKQETQYF.

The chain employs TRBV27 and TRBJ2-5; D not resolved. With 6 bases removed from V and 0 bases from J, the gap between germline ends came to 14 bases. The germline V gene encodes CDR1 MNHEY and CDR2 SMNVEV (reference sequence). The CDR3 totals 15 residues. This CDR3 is CASSRLGAYQETQYF. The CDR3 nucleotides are TGTGCCAGCAGCCGCCTTGGAGCGTACCAAGAGACCCAGTACTTC.

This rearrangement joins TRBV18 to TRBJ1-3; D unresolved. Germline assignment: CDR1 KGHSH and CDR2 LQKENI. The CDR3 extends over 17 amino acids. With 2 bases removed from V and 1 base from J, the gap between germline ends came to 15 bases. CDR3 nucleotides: TGTGCCAGCTCACCAAAGGAAGCCGGAGGGTCTGGAAACACCATATATTTT. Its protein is CASSPKEAGGSGNTIYF. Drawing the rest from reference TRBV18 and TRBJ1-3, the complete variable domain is NAGVMQNPRHLVRRRGQEARLRCSPMKGHSHVYWYRQLPEEGLKFMVYLQKENIIDESGMPKERFSAEFPKEGPSILRIQQVVRGDSAAYFCASSPKEAGGSGNTIYFGEGSWLTVV.

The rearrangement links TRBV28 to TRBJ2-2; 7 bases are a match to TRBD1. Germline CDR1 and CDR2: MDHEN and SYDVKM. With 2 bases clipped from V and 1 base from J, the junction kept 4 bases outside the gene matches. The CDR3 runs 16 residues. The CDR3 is CASSLIGQVNTGELFF. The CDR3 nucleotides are TGTGCCAGCAGTTTAATTGGACAGGTGAACACCGGGGAGCTGTTTTTT.

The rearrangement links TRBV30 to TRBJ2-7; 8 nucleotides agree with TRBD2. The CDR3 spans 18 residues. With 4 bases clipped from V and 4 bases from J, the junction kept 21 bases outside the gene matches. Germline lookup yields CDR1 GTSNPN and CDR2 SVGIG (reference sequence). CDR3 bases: TGTGCCTGGACCACCTTCACTAGCGGAACAAACGTCGCGTACGAGCAGTACTTC. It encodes CAWTTFTSGTNVAYEQYF.

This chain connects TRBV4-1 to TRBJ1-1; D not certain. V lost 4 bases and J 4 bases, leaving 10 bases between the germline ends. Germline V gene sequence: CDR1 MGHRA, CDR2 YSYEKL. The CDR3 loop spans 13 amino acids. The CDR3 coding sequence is TGCGCCAGCAGCCCCCCTCGAGGCACTGAAGCTTTCTTT. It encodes CASSPPRGTEAFF.